One sample yielded the 27 T cell receptor beta chains listed below, sequenced in a study of T-cell reconstitution after alpha-beta-depleted transplantation in children. Using unique molecular identifiers, the investigators prepared the TCRbeta library. One entry per CDR3 protein, called by TCRdb with MiXCR from the PCR reads. The sample consists of some 180,000 distinct CDR3 sequences, approximately 7% of them appearing once. Sequences were derived from PBMCs, sampled before TCRalphabeta/CD19-depleted stem cell transplant. Source of these receptors: a boy between 2 and 10 years old with acute lymphoblastic leukemia, due to receive a stem cell transplant.

The sample holds a few counts of this clonotype. The chain carries TRBV10-2 and TRBJ2-7, with TRBD1 identical over 11 bases. CDR1 is WSHSY, CDR2 SAAADI, per germline. V gave up 3 bases and J gave up 2 bases; unmatched junction bases: 3. The CDR3 sequence is 15 residues long. The CDR3 coding sequence is TGCGCCAGCAGTGACCCGGGACAGGGGGCCTACGAGCAGTACTTC. Translated, it gives CASSDPGQGAYEQYF.

In this sample, this clonotype turned up a few times. The rearrangement joins TRBV6-1 to TRBJ2-7; 7 nucleotides agree with TRBD1. The V gene's germline CDR1 is MNHNS and CDR2 SASEGT. V lost 7 bases and J lost 3; bases outside the gene matches: 12. The CDR3 length is 15 residues. CDR3 bases: TGTGCCAGCACCGAGGGGTCCCCAGGGGGCTACGAGCAGTACTTC. The encoded protein is CASTEGSPGGYEQYF.

This clonotype was recorded many times. The chain employs TRBV5-5 and TRBJ2-3, with 8 bases identical to TRBD1. The CDR3 length is 12 residues. V shed 4 bases and J 5 bases; nucleotides not matched to a gene: 0. Per germline, CDR1 SGHKS and CDR2 YYEKEE (reference sequence). The CDR3 nucleotides are TGTGCCAGCAGCACAGGGGGAGATACGCAGTATTTT. This encodes CASSTGGDTQYF. Complete variable domain (other parts from reference TRBV5-5 and TRBJ2-3): DAGVTQSPTHLIKTRGQQVTLRCSPISGHKSVSWYQQVLGQGPQFIFQYYEKEERGRGNFPDRFSARQFPNYSSELNVNALLLGDSALYLCASSTGGDTQYFGPGTRLTVL.

This clonotype was observed at least ten times. V is TRBV2 and J is TRBJ2-1; 7 bases are a match to TRBD1. This CDR3 region has 15 residues. Losses at the gene ends were 5 bases for V and 7 bases for J; bases not matched to a gene: 11. Germline V CDR1 and CDR2: SNHLY, FYNNEI. As DNA, the CDR3 is TGTGCCAGCAGTACCGGGACAGACCTGAGGAATGAGCAGTTCTTC. Amino acid sequence: CASSTGTDLRNEQFF.

J is TRBJ2-7 and V is TRBV11-2; TRBD1 aligns across 8 bases. Germline V gene lookup returns CDR1 SGHAT and CDR2 FQNNGV. V gave up 0 bases and J gave up 4 bases; unmatched junction bases: 14. The CDR3 totals 18 residues. As DNA, the CDR3 is TGTGCCAGCAGCTTAGACGGGAGAGACAGGGGATCCCTATACGAGCAGTACTTC. Translated: CASSLDGRDRGSLYEQYF.

This clonotype appeared a few times. V is TRBV6-1 and J is TRBJ2-7; TRBD2 might be the D (6 bases). This CDR3 spans 15 amino acids. Trimming shortened V by 6 bases and J by 1 base, and 16 bases separated the two germline ends. The germline V gene encodes CDR1 MNHNS and CDR2 SASEGT. Here the CDR3 reads CASSPRGGLSYEQYF. The CDR3, as DNA: TGTGCCAGCAGCCCACGGGGAGGACTGTCCTACGAGCAGTACTTC.

This clonotype appeared a few times. This chain uses TRBV15 with TRBJ1-2; weak D call: TRBD1 (5 bases). Germline V lookup: CDR1 LNHNV, CDR2 YYDKDF (reference sequence). V gave up 0 bases and J gave up 12 bases, with 14 bases separating them. CDR3 length equals 13 residues. CDR3 nucleotide sequence: TGTGCCACCAGCAGAGATAAACGGTCGGGGGACACCTTC. Amino acids: CATSRDKRSGDTF.

The sample holds many counts of this clonotype. The chain couples TRBV2 to TRBJ2-7; D not certain. Trimming left V 1 base short and J 0 bases short, with 7 bases between. Germline CDR1 is SNHLY and CDR2 is FYNNEI. The CDR3 runs 14 residues. CDR3 DNA sequence: TGTGCCAGCAGTGAAGACTCGAGCTCCTACGAGCAGTACTTC. It codes for CASSEDSSSYEQYF.

J is TRBJ2-1 and V is TRBV7-8; 9 nucleotides line up with TRBD2. This CDR3 is 16 amino acids long. With 4 bases clipped from V and 4 bases from J, the junction kept 8 bases outside the gene matches. Germline values: CDR1 SGHVS, CDR2 FQNEAQ. The CDR3 is CASSSRGSGGYNEQFF. CDR3 sequence (DNA): TGTGCCAGCAGCTCGCGAGGGAGCGGGGGGTACAATGAGCAGTTCTTC. The full variable domain, completed using reference TRBV7-8 and TRBJ2-1, is GAGVSQSPRYKVAKRGQDVALRCDPISGHVSLFWYQQALGQGPEFLTYFQNEAQLDKSGLPSDRFFAERPEGSVSTLKIQRTQQEDSAVYLCASSSRGSGGYNEQFFGPGTRLTVL.

This clonotype was seen repeatedly, ten times or more. The rearrangement uses TRBV2 and TRBJ2-7; no clear D. In germline, CDR1 is SNHLY, CDR2 FYNNEI. The CDR3 covers 11 residues. V shed 1 base and J shed 4 bases, with 2 bases lying between them. CDR3 in DNA: TGTGCCAGCAGTGAAGTGTACGAGCAGTACTTC. Its protein is CASSEVYEQYF.

The chain couples TRBV6-1 to TRBJ2-1; 8 bases map to TRBD2. The CDR3 spans 13 residues. Germline loops: CDR1 MNHNS, CDR2 SASEGT. The ends lost 7 bases at V and 9 bases at J; junction bases unmatched: 8. The CDR3 nucleotides read TGTGCCAGCACTCCCTCGGGGGGGAGTGAGCAGTTCTTC. It translates to CASTPSGGSEQFF.

This clonotype was picked up many times. The chain employs TRBV6-6 and TRBJ1-1; tentative D call: TRBD1 (5 bases). CDR1 and CDR2 (germline): MNHNY, SVGAGI (reference sequence). The CDR3 consists of 13 residues. V lost 3 bases to trimming and J lost 8 bases, with 13 bases between them. The CDR3 DNA is TGTGCCAGCAGTTATGGGGCGGCAGTAGAAGCTTTCTTT. Its translation is CASSYGAAVEAFF.

In this sample, this clonotype turned up many times. V and J are TRBV29-1 and TRBJ1-1; no clear D. Looked up from germline, CDR1 is SQVTM and CDR2 is ANQGSEA. This CDR3 comprises 13 residues. Trimming left V 5 bases short and J 0 bases short, with 10 bases between. The CDR3 here is CSVHSAMNTEAFF. The DNA of the CDR3 is TGCAGCGTTCACAGCGCCATGAACACTGAAGCTTTCTTT.

The chain combines TRBV12-3 or TRBV12-4 with TRBJ2-1; TRBD1 aligns across 9 bases. The junction had 7 bases not matched to a gene; V was cut back by 6 bases and J by 7 bases. The CDR3 has 14 amino acids. The CDR3 DNA sequence: TGTGCCAGCAGCTTACAGGGGGCGTGGAATGAGCAGTTCTTC. Translating gives CASSLQGAWNEQFF.

A note on this clonotype: This may be a read error: a much more frequent sequence differs by one nucleotide. The chain combines TRBV9 with TRBJ2-3; no definite D call. Germline lookup yields CDR1 SGDLS and CDR2 YYNGEE. The CDR3 length is 14 residues. Trimming took off 2 bases at V and 2 bases at J, with 9 bases between the two ends. The CDR3 sequence: CASSVLKLTDTQYF. DNA for the CDR3: TGTGCCAGCAGCGTCCTAAAACTCACAGATACGCAGTATTTT.

At least ten counts were recorded for this clonotype. The rearrangement uses TRBV28 and TRBJ1-1; the D gene is possibly TRBD1 (5 bases). CDR1 and CDR2 from the germline V gene are MDHEN and SYDVKM. CDR3 size: 18 residues. The V end was cut by 4 bases, the J end by 0 bases, with 21 bases between. CDR3 bases: TGTGCCAGCAGTTCTTTAGGGGCGACATGGGCAATGAACACTGAAGCTTTCTTT. Its protein is CASSSLGATWAMNTEAFF.

V gene TRBV7-8 combines with J gene TRBJ1-5; D is undetermined. CDR1 and CDR2 from the germline V gene are SGHVS and FQNEAQ. The V gene lost 2 bases and the J gene lost 1 base, with 12 bases spanning the gap. This CDR3 is built from 16 residues. In DNA form, the CDR3 reads TGTGCCAGCAGCTTACTGGATGGCAGCAGCAATCAGCCCCAGCATTTT. This encodes CASSLLDGSSNQPQHF. The full variable domain, its missing parts supplied by reference TRBV7-8 and TRBJ1-5, is GAGVSQSPRYKVAKRGQDVALRCDPISGHVSLFWYQQALGQGPEFLTYFQNEAQLDKSGLPSDRFFAERPEGSVSTLKIQRTQQEDSAVYLCASSLLDGSSNQPQHFGDGTRLSIL.

This clonotype has only a few counts. CDR3 region: CASSVAGTSSYNEQFF. CDR3 bases: TGCGCCAGCAGCGTAGCCGGGACTAGCAGTTACAATGAGCAGTTCTTC. This chain joins TRBV4-3 and TRBJ2-1; TRBD2 matches at 9 bases. This CDR3 has 16 amino acids. Looked up from germline, CDR1 is LGHNA and CDR2 is YSLEER. J gave up 4 bases and V 5 bases, and 9 bases lay outside the gene matches.

This clonotype occurred many times. An end of the junction differs from the germline gene, which may be a read error. This sequence joins TRBV6-5 and TRBJ2-2; D might be TRBD1 (6 bases). The CDR3 sequence is 17 residues long. The germline V gene encodes CDR1 MNHEY and CDR2 SVGAGI. DNA of the CDR3: TGTGCCAGCAGTTACCCCCCCGGTGGGGGCGCCACCGGGCAGCTGTTTTTT. Encoded protein: CASSYPPGGGATGQLFF.

Many counts were recorded for this clonotype. V gene TRBV20-1 combines with J gene TRBJ2-3; 7 nucleotides match TRBD1. Losses at the gene ends were 6 bases for V and 2 bases for J; bases not matched to a gene: 8. The CDR3 consists of 14 residues. Germline CDR1 and CDR2: DFQATT and SNEGSKA (reference sequence). CDR3 DNA sequence: TGCAGTGCCCCGGGACAGTATAACACAGATACGCAGTATTTT. Residues: CSAPGQYNTDTQYF.

This clonotype was detected a few times. The genes are TRBV15 and TRBJ2-5; D possibly corresponds to TRBD2 (5 bases). CDR1 is LNHNV, CDR2 YYDKDF, per germline (reference sequence). Trimming removed 5 bases at V and 4 bases at J, with 14 bases between. This CDR3 region has 14 residues. CDR3 DNA: TGTGCCACCAGCTACAAAGCGGATGGAGAGACCCAGTACTTC. Its protein is CATSYKADGETQYF.

This clonotype has at least ten counts. Sequence at one end of the junction differs from germline and may be a read error. V is TRBV4-2 and J is TRBJ2-2, with D unclear. Germline V gives CDR1 LGHNA, CDR2 YNFKEQ. The CDR3 runs to 15 residues. CDR3 region: CASSQEKSSTEELFF. CDR3 sequence (DNA): TGTGCCAGCAGCCAAGAGAAATCGAGCACCGAGGAGCTGTTTTTT.

Only a few counts were recorded for this clonotype. This chain's CDR3 is CASSSGTSGGTDTQYF. The CDR3 DNA reads as TGCGCCAGCAGCTCGGGGACTAGCGGGGGGACAGATACGCAGTATTTT. V usage is TRBV5-1 and J usage is TRBJ2-3, with 15 bases fitting TRBD2. Germline CDR1 reads SGHRS; CDR2 reads YFSETQ. The CDR3 length is 16 residues. Germline trimming cut 3 bases from V and 3 bases from J; bases unmatched to any gene: 2.

This clonotype showed up just a few times. The V and J genes are TRBV25-1 and TRBJ1-2; 9 bases match TRBD1. The germline V gene has CDR1 MGHDK and CDR2 SYGVNS. The CDR3 consists of 16 residues. The ends lost 2 bases at V and 7 bases at J; junction bases unmatched: 11. The CDR3 coding sequence is TGTGCCAGCAGTGAAGCCAGACCGGGACAGGGCTCTGGCTACACCTTC. This gives the protein CASSEARPGQGSGYTF.

The chain employs TRBV5-1 and TRBJ2-2, with D maybe TRBD2 (5 bases). The CDR3 length is 15 residues. V lost 4 bases and J lost 0, with 10 bases in between. Germline CDR1 SGHRS, CDR2 YFSETQ. CDR3 coding DNA: TGCGCCAGCAGCCCGGGGTCGGCGAACACCGGGGAGCTGTTTTTT. This codes for CASSPGSANTGELFF.

The V call is TRBV4-2, the J call TRBJ2-1; maybe TRBD2 (6 bases). Trimming removed 8 bases at V and 6 bases at J, with 26 bases between. The CDR3 sequence is 17 residues long. The germline V gene has CDR1 LGHNA and CDR2 YNFKEQ. CDR3 amino acids: CASGSGLAGSQGNEQFF. The DNA of the CDR3 is TGTGCCAGCGGCTCTGGACTCGCGGGGAGCCAGGGCAATGAGCAGTTCTTC.

This chain connects TRBV12-3 or TRBV12-4 to TRBJ2-1; D ambiguous. Deletions cut 3 bases from V and 0 bases from J, with 9 bases between. This CDR3 is 15 amino acids long. The CDR3 reads CASSLARSSYNEQFF. CDR3 DNA sequence: TGTGCCAGCAGTTTGGCGCGAAGCTCCTACAATGAGCAGTTCTTC.